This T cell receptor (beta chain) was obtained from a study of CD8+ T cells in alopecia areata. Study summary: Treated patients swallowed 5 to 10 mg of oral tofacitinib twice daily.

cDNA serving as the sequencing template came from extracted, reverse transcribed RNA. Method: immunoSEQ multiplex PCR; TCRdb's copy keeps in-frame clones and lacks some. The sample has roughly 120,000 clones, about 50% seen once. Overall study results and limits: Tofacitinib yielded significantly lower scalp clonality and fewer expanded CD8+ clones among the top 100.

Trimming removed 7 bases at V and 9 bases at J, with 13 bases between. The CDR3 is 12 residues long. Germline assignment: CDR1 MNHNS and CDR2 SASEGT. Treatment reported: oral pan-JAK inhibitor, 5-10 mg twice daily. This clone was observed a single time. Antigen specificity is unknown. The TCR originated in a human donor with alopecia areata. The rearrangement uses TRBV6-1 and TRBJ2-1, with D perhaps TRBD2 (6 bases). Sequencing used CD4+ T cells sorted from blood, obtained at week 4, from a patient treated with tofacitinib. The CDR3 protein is CASTSGTSEQFF. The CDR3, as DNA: TGTGCCAGCACCTCCGGGACTTCTGAGCAGTTCTTC.